These 29 T cell receptor beta chains originate from one sample sequenced in a study of T cells after yellow fever vaccination. TCRdb used MiXCR to reprocess the 5' RACE reads, holding one entry per CDR3 protein. The sample carries 620,000 or so distinct CDR3 sequences, roughly 17% recorded once. The sequencing used PBMCs, collected around 5 days after the first yellow fever vaccination. The receptors shown here come from a man aged 18 to 29 who received the YFV17D yellow fever vaccine.

This clonotype showed up just a few times. V and J are TRBV29-1 and TRBJ1-1, with a weak D call TRBD1 (6 bases). Trimming removed 6 bases at V and 7 bases at J, with 9 bases between. The germline gives CDR1 SQVTM, CDR2 ANQGSEA. The CDR3 is 10 residues long. The CDR3 reads CSVLQGEAFF. DNA of the CDR3: TGCAGCGTCCTACAGGGTGAAGCTTTCTTT. Variable domain in full (rest from reference TRBV29-1 and TRBJ1-1): SAVISQKPSRDICQRGTSLTIQCQVDSQVTMMFWYRQQPGQSLTLIATANQGSEATYESGFVIDKFPISRPNLTFSTLTVSNMSPEDSSIYLCSVLQGEAFFGQGTRLTVV.

This clonotype was seen a handful of times. The chain has TRBV5-1 and TRBJ1-2; D ambiguous. Germline V gene data show CDR1 as SGHRS and CDR2 as YFSETQ. V was cut by 2 bases and J by 2 bases, with 13 bases left in between. The length of the CDR3 is 15 residues. The CDR3 sequence is CASSLEPTTNYGYTF. CDR3 DNA sequence: TGCGCCAGCAGCTTAGAGCCCACGACCAACTATGGCTACACCTTC. Full variable domain (rest looked up from reference TRBV5-1 and TRBJ1-2): KAGVTQTPRYLIKTRGQQVTLSCSPISGHRSVSWYQQTPGQGLQFLFEYFSETQRNKGNFPGRFSGRQFSNSRSEMNVSTLELGDSALYLCASSLEPTTNYGYTFGSGTRLTVV.

On this clonotype: The conserved phenylalanine or tryptophan normally closing the CDR3 is absent here, so this likely arose from a read error. The CDR3 DNA reads TGCAGTGCCAGTGGAGGGGTGAACACTGAAGCTTTCCTT. Its protein is CSASGGVNTEAFL. The chain joins TRBV20-1 to TRBJ1-1, with a possible D match to TRBD1 (5 bases). CDR1 and CDR2 from the germline V gene are DFQATT and SNEGSKA (reference sequence). V lost 6 bases, J lost 0 bases, and 11 bases lay in between. The length of the CDR3 is 13 residues.

In its sample, this clonotype was seen a few times. The genes are TRBV7-9 and TRBJ1-1; the match to TRBD1 covers 7 bases. CDR3 length: 14 residues. Germline CDR1 and CDR2: SEHNR and FQNEAQ (reference sequence). J lost 4 bases, V lost 5 bases, and 7 bases had no gene match. CDR3 region: CASSIRDSSTEAFF. CDR3 nucleotides: TGTGCCAGCAGCATCCGGGACAGTAGCACTGAAGCTTTCTTT.

This clonotype was detected a few times. V gene TRBV7-9 combines with J gene TRBJ1-6; perhaps TRBD1 as D (5 bases). This CDR3 is 15 amino acids long. Trimming took off 1 base at V and 6 bases at J, with 10 bases between the two ends. CDR1 and CDR2 from the germline V gene are SEHNR and FQNEAQ (reference sequence). The CDR3, as DNA: TGTGCCAGCAGCTTAGAACGGGGGGGTAATTCACCCCTCCACTTT. It codes for CASSLERGGNSPLHF.

The chain recombines TRBV20-1 with TRBJ2-3; a weak D match, TRBD1 (6 bases). The CDR3 is made up of 11 amino acids. Trimming shortened V by 6 bases and J by 6 bases, and 10 bases separated the two germline ends. Germline assignment: CDR1 DFQATT and CDR2 SNEGSKA (reference sequence). CDR3 in amino acids: CSAERGDTQYF. The CDR3, as DNA: TGCAGTGCCGAAAGGGGGGATACGCAGTATTTT.

In this sample, this clonotype turned up a few times. The J gene is TRBJ2-7, the V gene TRBV3-1, with D tentatively TRBD2 (5 bases). This CDR3 is built from 15 residues. Germline CDR1 and CDR2: LGHDT and YNNKEL (reference sequence). V was trimmed by 4 bases and J by 1 base, leaving 14 bases between them. The CDR3 is CASSPGSPPSYEQYF. In DNA form, the CDR3 reads TGTGCCAGCAGCCCTGGGAGTCCTCCTTCCTACGAGCAGTACTTC.

This clonotype was counted a few times. CDR3 region: CASSSQGQNSPLHF. The DNA of the CDR3 is TGCGCCAGCAGCTCCCAGGGGCAAAATTCACCCCTCCACTTT. The chain joins TRBV5-1 to TRBJ1-6; TRBD1 is a possible D gene (6 bases). Germline CDR1 reads SGHRS; CDR2 reads YFSETQ. The CDR3 contains 14 residues. V dropped 3 bases and J dropped 7 bases, with 11 bases sitting between them.

This clonotype was recorded a few times. The chain links TRBV10-3 to TRBJ1-5; D uncertain. Trimming left V 8 bases short and J 5 bases short, with 13 bases between. CDR1 is ENHRY, CDR2 SYGVKD, per germline. This CDR3 spans 13 amino acids. The CDR3, as DNA: TGTGCCATCTCGACTGCACTGGATCAGCCCCAGCATTTT. Translated: CAISTALDQPQHF.

This clonotype turned up a few times. The CDR3, as DNA: TGTGCCAGCAGCTACTGGACAGGGACAGGAAGCAATCAGCCCCAGCATTTT. Residues: CASSYWTGTGSNQPQHF. This sequence joins TRBV12-3 or TRBV12-4 and TRBJ1-5; 8 bases are a match to TRBD1. This CDR3 region has 17 residues. V dropped 6 bases and J dropped 1; count of bases not matched to a gene: 11.

This clonotype was seen only a few times. The chain carries TRBV5-4 and TRBJ1-1, with no clear D. Germline V lookup: CDR1 SGHNT, CDR2 YYREEE (reference sequence). The CDR3 is 16 amino acids. Trimming removed 3 bases from V and 0 bases from J, with 15 bases in between. In nucleotides, the CDR3 is TGTGCCAGCAGCTCGGGTGGCGCGCCTATGAACACTGAAGCTTTCTTT. Protein sequence: CASSSGGAPMNTEAFF.

This clonotype has more than one count but fewer than ten. This chain joins TRBV7-2 and TRBJ2-1, with D perhaps matching TRBD1 (5 bases). Deletions cut 3 bases from V and 4 bases from J, with 10 bases between. There are 14 residues in the CDR3. Per the germline V gene, CDR1 is SGHTA and CDR2 is FQGNSA. The CDR3 loop reads CASSFPNRYNEQFF. CDR3 DNA: TGTGCCAGCAGCTTCCCAAACAGGTACAATGAGCAGTTCTTC.

V is TRBV28 and J is TRBJ2-7; unclear D gene. V was trimmed by 4 bases and J by 7 bases, leaving 8 bases between them. The CDR3 is 11 amino acids. Germline-derived CDR1 and CDR2 are MDHEN and SYDVKM. CDR3 residues: CASSSRWEQYV. Here the CDR3 DNA reads TGTGCCAGCAGTTCCCGGTGGGAGCAGTACGTC.

This clonotype was counted a few times. V and J are TRBV9 and TRBJ2-2, with D unresolved. The V end lost 3 bases, the J end lost 4 bases, and 19 bases lay between the germline ends. Per the germline V gene, CDR1 is SGDLS and CDR2 is YYNGEE. CDR3 length equals 17 residues. In DNA, the CDR3 is TGTGCCAGCAGCGCTAGGCGATTCATAGGACCCACCGGGGAGCTGTTTTTT. Translation: CASSARRFIGPTGELFF.

The V and J genes are TRBV12-3 or TRBV12-4 and TRBJ1-5; perhaps TRBD1 as D (6 bases). Trimming cost V 4 bases and J 2 bases, with 24 bases left between them. The CDR3 is 19 amino acids. CDR3 nucleotide sequence: TGTGCCAGCAGTTACCGACTTGAACAGGGAGTTTGGGGCAATCAGCCCCAGCATTTT. Residues: CASSYRLEQGVWGNQPQHF.

This chain uses TRBV4-3 with TRBJ1-2, with TRBD1 matching 7 bases. The CDR3 contains 14 residues. J lost 8 bases, V lost 1 base, and 7 bases had no gene match. Germline lookup yields CDR1 LGHNA and CDR2 YSLEER. The CDR3 sequence: CASSQVSRGSGYTF. CDR3 DNA: TGCGCCAGCAGCCAAGTCTCCAGGGGGAGCGGCTACACCTTC.

The CDR3 here is CASSYREMGGTEAFF. The DNA for the CDR3 is TGTGCCAGCAGCTACCGGGAAATGGGAGGGACTGAAGCTTTCTTT. J is TRBJ1-1 and V is TRBV6-5; D is uncertain. V was shortened by 6 bases and J by 5 bases, with 19 bases between the two germline ends. Looked up from germline, CDR1 is MNHEY and CDR2 is SVGAGI. The CDR3 consists of 15 residues.

This clonotype has only a few counts. The chain employs TRBV2 and TRBJ2-5; D gene ambiguous. The CDR3 covers 12 residues. V lost 0 bases and J lost 5, with 4 bases in between. Germline V gene lookup returns CDR1 SNHLY and CDR2 FYNNEI. The CDR3: CASSEAWETQYF. In DNA, the CDR3 is TGTGCCAGCAGTGAAGCCTGGGAGACCCAGTACTTC.

This clonotype was counted only a few times. The chain has TRBV12-3 or TRBV12-4 and TRBJ1-5; the match to TRBD1 covers 9 bases. This CDR3 is built from 15 residues. The V segment lost 7 bases and the J segment 8 bases; nucleotides outside the gene matches: 12. Here the CDR3 DNA reads TGTGCCAGCAATACAGGGACAGGGCTATCAGAGCCCCAGCATTTT. Translating it yields CASNTGTGLSEPQHF.

The sample holds a few counts of this clonotype. V usage is TRBV5-1 and J usage is TRBJ2-1, with 9 bases lining up with TRBD1. V shed 4 bases, J shed 7 bases, and the junction held 12 bases outside the gene matches. The CDR3 sequence is 16 residues long. Germline lookup yields CDR1 SGHRS and CDR2 YFSETQ. The CDR3 DNA reads as TGCGCCAGCAGCCCCAGGTTTGGGACAGGGCTAAATGAGCAGTTCTTC. Amino acids: CASSPRFGTGLNEQFF.

Only a few counts were recorded for this clonotype. This sequence joins TRBV20-1 and TRBJ2-3, with D perhaps matching TRBD2 (5 bases). The V end was cut by 1 base, the J end by 0 bases, with 8 bases between. The V gene's germline CDR1 is DFQATT and CDR2 SNEGSKA (reference sequence). CDR3 length: 14 amino acids. CDR3 nucleotide sequence: TGCAGTGCTAGAGGGTGGACTAGCACAGATACGCAGTATTTT. Translation gives CSARGWTSTDTQYF.

The table lists this clonotype with a few counts. The chain combines TRBV2 with TRBJ2-3; possible D gene TRBD2, 6 bases. The CDR3 runs 16 residues. Germline assignment: CDR1 SNHLY and CDR2 FYNNEI. The ends were cut back, 8 bases at V and 4 bases at J, with 22 bases in the middle. This CDR3 is CASVGPGLRRPDTQYF. In nucleotides, the CDR3 is TGTGCCAGCGTGGGCCCGGGACTCAGGAGGCCAGATACGCAGTATTTT. Filled out from reference TRBV2 and TRBJ2-3, the complete variable domain reads EPEVTQTPSHQVTQMGQEVILRCVPISNHLYFYWYRQILGQKVEFLVSFYNNEISEKSEIFDDQFSVERPDGSNFTLKIRSTKLEDSAMYFCASVGPGLRRPDTQYFGPGTRLTVL.

The chain joins TRBV18 to TRBJ2-5; 12 bases align to TRBD2. With 10 bases clipped from V and 2 bases from J, the junction kept 5 bases outside the gene matches. Germline loops: CDR1 KGHSH, CDR2 LQKENI. There are 14 residues in the CDR3. The CDR3 bases are TGTGCCACCGGACTAGCGGGGTCTCAAGAGACCCAGTACTTC. As protein: CATGLAGSQETQYF.

This clonotype was detected a few times. V is TRBV5-1 and J is TRBJ2-2, with 12 bases that match TRBD1. The V segment lost 9 bases and the J segment 4 bases; nucleotides outside the gene matches: 7. The CDR3 runs 15 residues. Germline-derived CDR1 and CDR2 are SGHRS and YFSETQ. DNA of the CDR3: TGCGCCACCACGGGGACAGGGGGCATCACCGGGGAGCTGTTTTTT. Protein: CATTGTGGITGELFF. The full variable domain, with the rest looked up from reference TRBV5-1 and TRBJ2-2, is KAGVTQTPRYLIKTRGQQVTLSCSPISGHRSVSWYQQTPGQGLQFLFEYFSETQRNKGNFPGRFSGRQFSNSRSEMNVSTLELGDSALYLCATTGTGGITGELFFGEGSRLTVL.

V usage is TRBV7-8 and J usage is TRBJ1-5; D uncertain. The CDR3 is 14 residues long. V shed 3 bases and J shed 3 bases, with 9 bases lying between them. Germline CDR1 and CDR2: SGHVS and FQNEAQ. The CDR3 DNA reads as TGTGCCAGCAGCTTTTTTGAGGACAATCAGCCCCAGCATTTT. This translates into CASSFFEDNQPQHF.

This chain links TRBV6-6 with TRBJ2-5; TRBD2 might be the D (6 bases). Germline CDR1 MNHNY, CDR2 SVGAGI (reference sequence). The CDR3 is made up of 13 amino acids. V lost 1 base and J 6 bases, leaving 9 bases between the germline ends. The CDR3 protein is CASSYWGLQTQYF. CDR3 bases: TGTGCCAGCAGTTACTGGGGACTCCAGACCCAGTACTTC.

This rearrangement joins TRBV29-1 to TRBJ2-5; 9 bases agree with TRBD1. CDR3 length equals 13 residues. The J segment lost 2 bases and the V segment lost 7 bases, leaving 5 bases of the junction unmatched. The germline V gene encodes CDR1 SQVTM and CDR2 ANQGSEA. CDR3 in amino acids: CSGGQGFQETQYF. Written as DNA, the CDR3 is TGCAGCGGGGGACAGGGATTTCAAGAGACCCAGTACTTC.

This clonotype was counted ten times or more. The CDR3 coding sequence is TGCAGTGCCAGGGGGTGGGAGGGGGCTAGTGGCAAAAACATTCAGTACTTC. Translating gives CSARGWEGASGKNIQYF. This rearrangement joins TRBV20-1 to TRBJ2-4; D assignment may be TRBD1 or TRBD2 (7 bases each). The V gene lost 6 bases and the J gene lost 3 bases, with 24 bases spanning the gap. Germline V gene lookup returns CDR1 DFQATT and CDR2 SNEGSKA (reference sequence). There are 17 residues in the CDR3.

The chain carries TRBV4-3 and TRBJ2-5; no clear D. The germline V gene encodes CDR1 LGHNA and CDR2 YSLEER. This CDR3 has 13 amino acids. V lost 3 bases and J 1 base, leaving 6 bases between the germline ends. This CDR3 is CASSQHVQETQYF. In DNA form, the CDR3 reads TGCGCCAGCAGCCAGCATGTCCAAGAGACCCAGTACTTC.